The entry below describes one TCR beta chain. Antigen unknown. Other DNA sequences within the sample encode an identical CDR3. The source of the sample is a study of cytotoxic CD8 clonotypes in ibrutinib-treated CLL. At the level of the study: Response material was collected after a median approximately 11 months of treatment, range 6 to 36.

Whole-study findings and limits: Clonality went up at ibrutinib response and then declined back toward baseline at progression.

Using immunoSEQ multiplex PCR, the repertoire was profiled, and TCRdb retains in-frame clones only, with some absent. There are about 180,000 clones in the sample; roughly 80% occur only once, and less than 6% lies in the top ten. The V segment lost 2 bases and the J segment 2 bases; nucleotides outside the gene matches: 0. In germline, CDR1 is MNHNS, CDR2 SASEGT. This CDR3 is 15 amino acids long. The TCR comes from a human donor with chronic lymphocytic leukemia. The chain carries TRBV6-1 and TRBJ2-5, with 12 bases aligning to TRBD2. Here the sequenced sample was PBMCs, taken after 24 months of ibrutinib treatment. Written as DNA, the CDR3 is TGTGCCAGCAGTGAACTAGCGGGGGGGCAAGAGACCCAGTACTTC. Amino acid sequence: CASSELAGGQETQYF.